The TCR beta chain under discussion was sequenced for a study of a mutant IDH1 vaccine in newly diagnosed glioma. Study-wide context: Vaccinations were initiated 4-6 weeks following radiotherapy alone, or were given together with temozolomide cycles. There were about 62% males and around 40% females among treated patients, whose mean age was 40.4 years. Beforehand, treatment had been radiotherapy, temozolomide, or both; the majority received both.

Assay used: immunoSEQ multiplex PCR; TCRdb lists only in-frame clones, some missing. The table has roughly 69,000 clones, around 87% seen once. V trimming: 0 bases; J trimming: 5 bases; junction bases outside the gene matches: 6. Per germline, CDR1 SGDLS and CDR2 YYNGEE. The length of the CDR3 is 15 residues. Time point defined: week 35, safety follow-up. Topical imiquimod was applied with each vaccine dose, which held 300 ug of mutant IDH1 20-mer peptide. For this clone: The target antigen is unknown.

Sequenced here: PBMCs, sampled from a glioma patient whose treatment included an IDH1 peptide vaccine. The clonotype originates from a man aged 25-40 years with glioma. The V gene is TRBV9, the J gene TRBJ2-7; 9 positions match TRBD2. Here the CDR3 reads CASSVEAGGPHEQYF. The DNA for the CDR3 is TGTGCCAGCAGCGTAGAGGCGGGAGGGCCGCACGAGCAGTACTTC.